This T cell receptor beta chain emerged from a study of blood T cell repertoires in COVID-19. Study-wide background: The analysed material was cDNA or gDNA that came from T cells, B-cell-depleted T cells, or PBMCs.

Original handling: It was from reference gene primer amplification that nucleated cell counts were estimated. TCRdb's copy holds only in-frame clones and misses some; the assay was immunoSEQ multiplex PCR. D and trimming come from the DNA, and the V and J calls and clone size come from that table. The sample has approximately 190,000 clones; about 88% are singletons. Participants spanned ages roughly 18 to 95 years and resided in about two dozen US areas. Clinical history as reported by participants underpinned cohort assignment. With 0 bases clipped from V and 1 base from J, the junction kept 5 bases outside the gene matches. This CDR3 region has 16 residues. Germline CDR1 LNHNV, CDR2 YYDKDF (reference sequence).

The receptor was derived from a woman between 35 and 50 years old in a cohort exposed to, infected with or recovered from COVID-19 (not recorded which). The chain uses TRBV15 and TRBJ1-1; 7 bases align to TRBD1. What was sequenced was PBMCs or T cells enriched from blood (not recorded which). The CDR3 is CATSRDRGQSNTEAFF. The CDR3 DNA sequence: TGTGCCACCAGCAGAGATCGGGGACAGTCGAACACTGAAGCTTTCTTT.